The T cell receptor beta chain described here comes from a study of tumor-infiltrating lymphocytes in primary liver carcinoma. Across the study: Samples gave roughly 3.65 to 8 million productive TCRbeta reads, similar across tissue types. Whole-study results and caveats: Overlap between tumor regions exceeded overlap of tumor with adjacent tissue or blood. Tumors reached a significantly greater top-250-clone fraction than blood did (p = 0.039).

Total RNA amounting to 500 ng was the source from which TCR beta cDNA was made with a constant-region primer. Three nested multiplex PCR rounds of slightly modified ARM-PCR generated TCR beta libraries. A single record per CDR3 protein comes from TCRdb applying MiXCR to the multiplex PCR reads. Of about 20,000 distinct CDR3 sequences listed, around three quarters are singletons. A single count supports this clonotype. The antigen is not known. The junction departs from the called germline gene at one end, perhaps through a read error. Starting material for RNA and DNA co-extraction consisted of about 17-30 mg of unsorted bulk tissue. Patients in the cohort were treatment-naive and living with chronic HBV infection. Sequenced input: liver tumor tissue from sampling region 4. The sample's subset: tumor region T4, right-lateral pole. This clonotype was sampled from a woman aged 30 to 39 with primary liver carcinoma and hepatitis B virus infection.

The CDR3 DNA is TGTGGCAGCAGCTCTAAGGGACAGAAGAACACCCGGGAGCTGTTTTTT. It translates to CGSSSKGQKNTRELFF. This rearrangement joins TRBV7-8 to TRBJ2-2, with 7 bases matching TRBD1. This CDR3 comprises 16 residues. The germline CDR1 and CDR2 sequences are SGHVS and FQNEAQ.